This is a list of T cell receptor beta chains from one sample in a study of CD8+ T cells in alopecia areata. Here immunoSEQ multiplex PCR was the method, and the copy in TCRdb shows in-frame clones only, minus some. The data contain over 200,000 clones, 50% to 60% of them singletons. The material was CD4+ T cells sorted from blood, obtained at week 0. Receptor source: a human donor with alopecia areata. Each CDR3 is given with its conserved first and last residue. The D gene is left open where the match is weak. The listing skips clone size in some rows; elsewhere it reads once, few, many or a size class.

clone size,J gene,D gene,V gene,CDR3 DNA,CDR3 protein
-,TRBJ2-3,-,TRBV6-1,TGTGCCAGCAGAAGCCACGCCGAGGAGTATTTT,CASRSHAEEYF
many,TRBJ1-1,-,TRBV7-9,TGTGCCAGCAGCCGCGAGGGAACTGAAGCTTTCTTT,CASSREGTEAFF
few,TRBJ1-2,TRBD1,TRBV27,TGTGCCAGCAGTTTGGTCAGGGGGTCCCATGGCTACACCTTC,CASSLVRGSHGYTF
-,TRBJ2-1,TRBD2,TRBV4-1,TGCGCCAGCAGCCAAGGACTAGCGGGAGGGGGCTCCTACAATGAGCAGTTCTTC,CASSQGLAGGGSYNEQFF
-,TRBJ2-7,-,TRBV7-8,TGTGCCAGCAGCTTAGTAGAGGACTACGAGCAGTACTTC,CASSLVEDYEQYF
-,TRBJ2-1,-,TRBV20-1,TGCAGTGCCGCCCCTTACAATGAGCAGTTCTTC,CSAAPYNEQFF
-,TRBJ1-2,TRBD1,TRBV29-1,TGCAGCGCCAGGGACAGGGTTGGCTATGGCTACACCTTC,CSARDRVGYGYTF
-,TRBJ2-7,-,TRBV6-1,TGTGCCAGCAGTGAAGTGGGGTACTACGAGCAGTACTTC,CASSEVGYYEQYF
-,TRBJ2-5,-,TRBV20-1,TGCCCCGTAGTACGGGAGACCCAGTACTTC,CPVVRETQYF
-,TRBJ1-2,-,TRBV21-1,TGTGCCAGCAGCAGCTCCATTAGCTACACCTTC,CASSSSISYTF
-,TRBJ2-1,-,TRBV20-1,TGCAGTGCTCAGGGGTACAATGAGCAGTTCTTC,CSAQGYNEQFF
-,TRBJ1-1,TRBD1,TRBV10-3,TGTGCCATCAGTGCGACAGGGGGCACTGAAGCTTTCTTT,CAISATGGTEAFF
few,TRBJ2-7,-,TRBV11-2,TGTGCCAGCAGGCTGGGGAGGCAGGGGAAGCAGTACTTC,CASRLGRQGKQYF
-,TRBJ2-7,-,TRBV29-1,TGCAGCGTTGTCGAACGGAGGCTTTACGAGCAGTACTTC,CSVVERRLYEQYF
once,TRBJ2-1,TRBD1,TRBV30,TGTGCCTGGAGTACCCAGGGGGCCGAGCAGTTCTTC,CAWSTQGAEQFF
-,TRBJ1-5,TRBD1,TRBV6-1,TGTGCCAGCAGTGCGCTAGGGACAGGGTCGGGTCAGCCCCAGCATTTT,CASSALGTGSGQPQHF
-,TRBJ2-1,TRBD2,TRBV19,TGTGCCAGTAGTATACTAGCGGGAGGGGTGGTCAATGAGCAGTTCTTC,CASSILAGGVVNEQFF
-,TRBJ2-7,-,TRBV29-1,TGCAGCGGCGCCCCAGGGAGAGGGAACGAGCAGTACTTC,CSGAPGRGNEQYF
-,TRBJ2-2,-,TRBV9,TGTGCCAGCAGCGTAGGAGGGCTTCTCACCGGGGAGCTGTTTTTT,CASSVGGLLTGELFF
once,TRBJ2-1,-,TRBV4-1,TGCGCCAGCAGTCACCTGCGCGGAGGGGGCTCTCACAATGAGCAGTTCTTC,CASSHLRGGGSHNEQFF
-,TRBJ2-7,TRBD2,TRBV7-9,TGTGCCAGCAGCTTAGGGGGTAGCGGGAGCTCCTACGAGCAGTACTTC,CASSLGGSGSSYEQYF
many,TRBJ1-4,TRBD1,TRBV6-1,TGTGCCAGCAGCGCGACAGGGTCCGGGGCTGAAAAACTGTTTTTT,CASSATGSGAEKLFF
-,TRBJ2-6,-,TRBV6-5,TGTGCCAGCAGTCTCACAGGGACTGGGGCCAACGTCCTGACTTTC,CASSLTGTGANVLTF
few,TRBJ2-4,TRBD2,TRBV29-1,TGCAGCGTTGTTACAGCCCGGGAGGACATTCAGTACTTC,CSVVTAREDIQYF